Below, 32 T cell receptor beta chains from the same sample are listed, as sequenced in a study of vaccination effects on CD4 cells after COVID-19. Their antigens remain unidentified. Viral peptide pools were used in the ViraFEST assay to expand antigen-specific CD4+ T cells, and sequencing came afterward. It was after 10 days of culture that CD4+ T cells were isolated. Vaccinated participants had no history of SARS-CoV-2 infection and tested negative for nucleocapsid antibodies. Some clones are missing from TCRdb's copy, which holds only in-frame ones; the method was immunoSEQ multiplex PCR. Here the sample spans fewer than 40,000 clones, under 75% being singletons. Specimen: CD4+ T cells from PBMCs cultured with SARS-CoV-2 spike peptides, collected before COVID-19 vaccination. These receptors all come from a human donor who received a COVID-19 vaccine.

J is TRBJ2-3 and V is TRBV21-1; TRBD1 is taken as the D call from the table, unchecked against the DNA. TRBV21-1 is tagged as a pseudogene. The CDR3 covers 18 residues. The CDR3, as DNA: TGTGCCAGCAGCATACCGGGACAGGGGGTAGTTTGCACAGATACGCAGTATTTT. Amino acid sequence: CASSIPGQGVVCTDTQYF.

The V and J genes are TRBV2 and TRBJ1-5, with TRBD1 matching 10 bases. Germline V gives CDR1 SNHLY, CDR2 FYNNEI. The CDR3 covers 14 residues. V was clipped by 4 bases and J by 4 bases; unmatched bases: 1. CDR3 protein: CASSGGQGNQPQHF. The CDR3 DNA follows: TGTGCCAGCAGTGGGGGACAGGGGAATCAGCCCCAGCATTTT.

The J gene is TRBJ1-5, the V gene TRBV6-6, with unresolved D. CDR1 is MNHNY, CDR2 SVGAGI, per germline (reference sequence). This CDR3 is 13 amino acids long. The V and J ends lost 3 bases and 7 bases respectively, with 10 bases between them. The CDR3 spells CASSYEAVQPQHF. The CDR3 nucleotides read TGTGCCAGCAGTTATGAGGCAGTACAGCCCCAGCATTTT.

The chain uses TRBV7-2 and TRBJ2-7; 11 bases match TRBD1. Trimming removed 5 bases from V and 3 bases from J; junction bases left unmatched: 12. The CDR3 sequence is 17 residues long. Germline values: CDR1 SGHTA, CDR2 FQGNSA. The CDR3 sequence: CASSPWTGGASLYEQYF. The CDR3 nucleotides read TGTGCCAGCAGCCCCTGGACAGGGGGCGCCTCTCTCTACGAGCAGTACTTC.

The table lists this clone with a few counts. CDR3 sequence: CASSLWAGTGHQPQHF. The CDR3 coding sequence is TGTGCCAGCAGCTTGTGGGCGGGGACAGGCCATCAGCCCCAGCATTTT. The chain has TRBV7-2 and TRBJ1-5; 8 bases match TRBD1. This CDR3 comprises 16 residues. The germline V gene has CDR1 SGHTA and CDR2 FQGNSA. V lost 3 bases and J lost 5; bases outside the gene matches: 9. The variable domain in full, with the rest retrieved from reference TRBV7-2 and TRBJ1-5, is GAGVSQSPSNKVTEKGKDVELRCDPISGHTALYWYRQSLGQGLEFLIYFQGNSAPDKSGLPSDRFSAERTGGSVSTLTIQRTQQEDSAVYLCASSLWAGTGHQPQHFGDGTRLSIL.

The CDR3 protein is CASSYLGGVGYTF. CDR3 nucleotides: TGTGCCAGCAGTTACCTCGGAGGCGTAGGCTACACCTTC. This rearrangement joins TRBV2 to TRBJ1-2; D gene uncertain. Between the trimmed V and J ends, which lost 5 bases and 8 bases, there was a span of 15 bases. The germline V gene has CDR1 SNHLY and CDR2 FYNNEI. The CDR3 consists of 13 residues.

The rearrangement uses TRBV3-1 (or the pseudogene TRBV3-2) and TRBJ1-1; tentative D call: TRBD1 (5 bases). The germline gives CDR1 LGHDT, CDR2 YNNKEL (reference sequence). This CDR3 region has 15 residues. Trimming took off 5 bases at V and 1 base at J, with 14 bases between the two ends. The CDR3 DNA reads as TGTGCCAGCAGCGAACGGGGGGGTGGGAACACTGAAGCTTTCTTT. Translating gives CASSERGGGNTEAFF.

The chain has TRBV10-3 and TRBJ2-1, with D perhaps matching TRBD2 (6 bases). Trimming left V 0 bases short and J 8 bases short, with 14 bases between. Germline CDR1 and CDR2: ENHRY and SYGVKD. The CDR3 totals 15 residues. The CDR3 sequence is CAISESIGGADEQFF. CDR3 coding DNA: TGTGCCATCAGTGAGTCGATTGGAGGGGCGGATGAGCAGTTCTTC.

As concerns this clone: This sample also contains other DNA sequences that code for the same CDR3. The chain links TRBV30 to TRBJ1-1; unclear D gene. Germline V gene lookup returns CDR1 GTSNPN and CDR2 SVGIG (reference sequence). Trimming took 2 bases from V and 8 from J, leaving 9 bases between them. CDR3 length equals 11 residues. The CDR3 DNA is TGTGCCTGGAGTAGTTTAGGGGAAGCTTTCTTT. Translation gives CAWSSLGEAFF.

This clone was counted a few times. The genes are TRBV27 and TRBJ2-1; perhaps TRBD2 as D (6 bases). The CDR3 runs 16 residues. The germline gives CDR1 MNHEY, CDR2 SMNVEV (reference sequence). The germline V and J ends were trimmed by 5 bases and 6 bases, with 20 bases remaining between them. The CDR3 loop reads CASSPQPETSFNEQFF. The CDR3 DNA is TGTGCCAGCAGTCCGCAACCCGAGACTAGTTTCAATGAGCAGTTCTTC.

This clone was seen just once. The gene calls are TRBV4-3 and TRBJ1-6; D ambiguous. Germline V lookup: CDR1 LGHNA, CDR2 YSLEER. V lost 0 bases and J lost 2, with 14 bases in between. The CDR3 has 18 residues. This CDR3 is CASSQDPPVGTYNSPLHF. Written as DNA, the CDR3 is TGCGCCAGCAGCCAAGATCCCCCCGTGGGGACCTATAATTCACCCCTCCACTTT.

The chain recombines TRBV7-8 with TRBJ2-7; D is undetermined. Germline V gene data show CDR1 as SGHVS and CDR2 as FQNEAQ. V was cut by 2 bases and J by 9 bases, with 20 bases left in between. The CDR3 sequence is 15 residues long. CDR3 region: CASSLRQRWAKRQYF. DNA for the CDR3: TGTGCCAGCAGCTTACGGCAAAGGTGGGCAAAACGGCAGTACTTC.

The chain employs TRBV2 and TRBJ1-2; TRBD1 agrees at 7 bases. The CDR3 is 14 amino acids. Per the germline V gene, CDR1 is SNHLY and CDR2 is FYNNEI. V shed 7 bases and J 8 bases; nucleotides not matched to a gene: 13. CDR3 loop: CASIPPGQVGGYTF. The CDR3 DNA reads as TGTGCCAGCATCCCCCCTGGACAGGTTGGGGGCTACACCTTC.

This clone turned up a few times. V and J are TRBV20-1 and TRBJ2-7; D is possibly TRBD2 (5 bases). Per the germline V gene, CDR1 is DFQATT and CDR2 is SNEGSKA (reference sequence). V dropped 3 bases and J dropped 3 bases, with 12 bases sitting between them. The CDR3 length is 13 residues. The CDR3 nucleotides read TGCAGTGCTAGTGCTAGCCTCATCTACGAGCAGTACTTC. Amino acids: CSASASLIYEQYF.

This clone was counted at least ten times. The chain uses TRBV4-2 and TRBJ2-7; TRBD2 agrees at 10 bases. Germline V gene lookup returns CDR1 LGHNA and CDR2 YNFKEQ. The CDR3 is 16 amino acids. Trimming cost V 2 bases and J 0 bases; bases outside gene matches: 4. CDR3 nucleotide sequence: TGTGCCAGCAGCCAACAAAGCGGGGGGGACTCCTACGAGCAGTACTTC. Protein product: CASSQQSGGDSYEQYF.

This clone was detected a few times. This chain connects TRBV2 to TRBJ2-7, with TRBD2 matching 7 bases. V lost 3 bases and J lost 3; bases outside the gene matches: 5. Germline assignment: CDR1 SNHLY and CDR2 FYNNEI. The CDR3 contains 14 residues. DNA for the CDR3: TGTGCCAGCAGTGAGGGGACTATAAGCTACGAGCAGTACTTC. This sequence encodes CASSEGTISYEQYF.

This chain connects TRBV28 to TRBJ2-3, with 7 bases fitting TRBD1. From germline, CDR1 is MDHEN and CDR2 SYDVKM. Losses at the gene ends were 5 bases for V and 3 bases for J; bases not matched to a gene: 11. This CDR3 comprises 16 residues. DNA for the CDR3: TGTGCCAGCAGTCTATCCGGACAGGTGGGGACAGATACGCAGTATTTT. It codes for CASSLSGQVGTDTQYF.

This chain connects TRBV28 to TRBJ1-1; 9 bases align to TRBD1. Losses at the gene ends were 6 bases for V and 5 bases for J; bases not matched to a gene: 4. Germline V gives CDR1 MDHEN, CDR2 SYDVKM. The CDR3 covers 13 residues. CDR3 DNA sequence: TGTGCCAGCAGAGGGACAGGGAGGACTGAAGCTTTCTTT. Amino acids: CASRGTGRTEAFF.

The table lists this clone with a count of one. The chain couples TRBV29-1 to TRBJ2-5, with TRBD2 as a possible D gene (5 bases). The CDR3 is 16 amino acids. Germline-derived CDR1 and CDR2 are SQVTM and ANQGSEA. The CDR3 nucleotides are TGCAGTGCCCACCCCTCAGGACTCCAGACGGTGGAGACCCAGTACTTC. It translates to CSAHPSGLQTVETQYF.

This chain joins TRBV10-3 and TRBJ1-3; 9 bases agree with TRBD1. CDR1 ENHRY and CDR2 SYGVKD come from the germline V gene. The CDR3 covers 14 residues. V was pared by 10 bases and J by 0 bases, with 4 bases of the junction left unmatched. CDR3 loop: CATGQGSSGNTIYF. CDR3 in DNA: TGTGCCACAGGACAGGGGAGCTCTGGAAACACCATATATTTT.

The count of this clone is one. Sequence at one end of the junction differs from germline and may be a read error. The chain links TRBV3-1 (or the pseudogene TRBV3-2) to TRBJ1-2; D gene unclear. The germline gives CDR1 LGHDT, CDR2 YNNKEL (reference sequence). This CDR3 comprises 14 residues. The CDR3 DNA follows: TGTGCCAGCAGCCAAGCTTCCGGCCCCTCCGGCTGCACCTTC. This sequence encodes CASSQASGPSGCTF.

The chain has TRBV9 and TRBJ2-3, with D perhaps TRBD2 (7 bases). V was shortened by 0 bases and J by 1 base, with 15 bases between the two germline ends. Germline-derived CDR1 and CDR2 are SGDLS and YYNGEE. The CDR3 totals 17 residues. DNA of the CDR3: TGTGCCAGCAGCGTAGCAGTGGGGGGGCCGGGCACAGATACGCAGTATTTT. Its protein is CASSVAVGGPGTDTQYF.

This rearrangement joins TRBV6-5 to TRBJ2-1, with D perhaps being TRBD1 or TRBD2 (5 bases each). Germline V gene lookup returns CDR1 MNHEY and CDR2 SVGAGI. This CDR3 has 14 amino acids. V was shortened by 0 bases and J by 7 bases, with 10 bases between the two germline ends. The CDR3 protein is CASSYSGRGNEQFF. CDR3 in DNA: TGTGCCAGCAGTTACTCGGGACGAGGGAATGAGCAGTTCTTC.

V and J are TRBV10-3 and TRBJ1-4; D may be TRBD1 (5 bases). CDR3 length: 12 residues. The V end lost 7 bases, the J end lost 2 bases, and 5 bases lay between the germline ends. Germline CDR1 and CDR2: ENHRY and SYGVKD. The CDR3 here is CAITGTNEKLFF. CDR3 nucleotides: TGTGCCATCACAGGGACTAATGAAAAACTGTTTTTT.

The CDR3 region is CASSVSGVGTGELFF. In DNA, the CDR3 is TGTGCCAGCAGCGTAAGTGGGGTTGGCACCGGGGAGCTGTTTTTT. The V gene is TRBV9, the J gene TRBJ2-2; no clear D. The ends were cut back, 1 base at V and 4 bases at J, with 11 bases in the middle. Germline CDR1 reads SGDLS; CDR2 reads YYNGEE. The CDR3 loop spans 15 amino acids. The full variable domain, its missing parts supplied by reference TRBV9 and TRBJ2-2, is DSGVTQTPKHLITATGQRVTLRCSPRSGDLSVYWYQQSLDQGLQFLIQYYNGEERAKGNILERFSAQQFPDLHSELNLSSLELGDSALYFCASSVSGVGTGELFFGEGSRLTVL.

This chain links TRBV19 with TRBJ2-7; 11 bases map to TRBD2. CDR1 and CDR2 from the germline V gene are LNHDA and SQIVND (reference sequence). The CDR3 has 17 residues. The V and J ends lost 6 bases and 6 bases, in that order; junction bases with no gene match: 16. This chain's CDR3 is CASSQWGTSGTTSEQYF. The CDR3 region has the DNA TGTGCCAGTAGCCAATGGGGGACTAGCGGAACCACTTCCGAGCAGTACTTC.

This clone has only a few counts. The chain has TRBV29-1 and TRBJ2-2; TRBD1 agrees at 8 bases. V gave up 5 bases and J gave up 4 bases; unmatched junction bases: 9. This CDR3 has 15 amino acids. Germline V gives CDR1 SQVTM, CDR2 ANQGSEA. DNA for the CDR3: TGCAGCGTTCTAGCAGGGGGCAGTAGCACCGGGGAGCTGTTTTTT. The encoded protein is CSVLAGGSSTGELFF.

This clone was detected only a few times. The J gene is TRBJ2-2, the V gene TRBV28; D gene ambiguous. The CDR3 totals 13 residues. The germline V gene has CDR1 MDHEN and CDR2 SYDVKM. V dropped 6 bases and J dropped 2 bases, with 7 bases sitting between them. The CDR3 DNA sequence: TGTGCCAGCAGCAAGATAAACACCGGGGAGCTGTTTTTT. Its protein product is CASSKINTGELFF.

This clone is medium-sized in the sample. This chain joins TRBV28 and TRBJ2-2, with D perhaps TRBD2 (6 bases). V lost 8 bases, J lost 6 bases, and 13 bases lay in between. The CDR3 length is 13 residues. Germline CDR1 MDHEN, CDR2 SYDVKM. This CDR3 is CASLEGIPGELFF. As DNA, the CDR3 is TGTGCCAGCTTGGAGGGGATCCCCGGGGAGCTGTTTTTT.

This rearrangement joins TRBV3-1 (or the pseudogene TRBV3-2) to TRBJ2-7; 7 bases align to TRBD2. With 0 bases clipped from V and 2 bases from J, the junction kept 16 bases outside the gene matches. Germline assignment: CDR1 LGHDT and CDR2 YNNKEL (reference sequence). The CDR3 has 19 residues. The CDR3 region is CASSQDRLHAASGPYEQYF. The DNA of the CDR3 is TGTGCCAGCAGCCAAGATAGGCTTCACGCGGCTAGCGGACCCTACGAGCAGTACTTC.

The chain joins TRBV30 to TRBJ1-3; D is unclear. Germline V gene data show CDR1 as GTSNPN and CDR2 as SVGIG (reference sequence). The CDR3 loop spans 11 amino acids. Trimming took 2 bases from V and 4 from J, leaving 3 bases between them. The CDR3 coding sequence is TGTGCCTGGAGTATGGGAAACACCATATATTTT. It encodes CAWSMGNTIYF.

The V call is TRBV30, the J call TRBJ2-3; D is perhaps TRBD2 (6 bases). Trimming stripped 3 bases from V and 2 bases from J, with 12 bases between. Per the germline V gene, CDR1 is GTSNPN and CDR2 is SVGIG (reference sequence). This CDR3 region has 14 residues. The CDR3: CAWSHSGVTDTQYF. The CDR3 region has the DNA TGTGCCTGGAGCCATAGCGGAGTCACAGATACGCAGTATTTT. Based on the CDR3 plus reference TRBV30 and TRBJ2-3, the full variable domain is SQTIHQWPATLVQPVGSPLSLECTVEGTSNPNLYWYRQAAGRGLQLLFYSVGIGQISSEVPQNLSASRPQDRQFILSSKKLLLSDSGFYLCAWSHSGVTDTQYFGPGTRLTVL.